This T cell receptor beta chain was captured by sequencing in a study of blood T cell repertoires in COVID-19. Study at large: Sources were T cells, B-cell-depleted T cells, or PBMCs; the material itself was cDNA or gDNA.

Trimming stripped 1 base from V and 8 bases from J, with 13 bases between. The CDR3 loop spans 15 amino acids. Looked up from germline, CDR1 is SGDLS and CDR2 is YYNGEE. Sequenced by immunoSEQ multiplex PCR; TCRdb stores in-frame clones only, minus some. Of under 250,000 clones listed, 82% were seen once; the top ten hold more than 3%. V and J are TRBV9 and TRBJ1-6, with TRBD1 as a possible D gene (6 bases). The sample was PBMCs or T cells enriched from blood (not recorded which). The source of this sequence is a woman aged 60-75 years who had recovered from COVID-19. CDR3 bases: TGTGCCAGCAGCGTACGGGGGGCGAAAGATTCACCCCTCCACTTT. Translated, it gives CASSVRGAKDSPLHF.